The 18 T cell receptor beta chains presented below share a single source sample, sequenced in a study of human T cells and chemical hapten exposure. This sample's time point: pre-sensitization, week 0. Treatment in this sample: therapeutic diphenylcyclopropenone sensitization with weekly scalp DPC. One entry per CDR3 protein, called by TCRdb with MiXCR from the RACE reads. The sample yields 300,000 to 450,000 distinct CDR3 sequences, roughly 5.3% seen once. This specimen consisted of whole blood, obtained in connection with sensitization to the hapten diphenylcyclopropenone (DPC). The source is a woman in her fifties or sixties with alopecia areata. Some clones in this sample may be carry-over from other donors' samples.

This clonotype appeared many times. V usage is TRBV20-1 and J usage is TRBJ2-7; 7 positions agree with TRBD1. V lost 1 base, J lost 4 bases, and 10 bases stayed unmatched. The CDR3 has 15 residues. Germline V gene lookup returns CDR1 DFQATT and CDR2 SNEGSKA (reference sequence). The CDR3 DNA follows: TGCAGTGCTAGAGGTCGACAGGGAACTGGTTACGAGCAGTACTTC. This sequence encodes CSARGRQGTGYEQYF.

Only a few counts were recorded for this clonotype. The J gene is TRBJ1-2, the V gene TRBV11-2; TRBD1 is a possible D gene (6 bases). Looked up from germline, CDR1 is SGHAT and CDR2 is FQNNGV. With 5 bases removed from V and 2 bases from J, the gap between germline ends came to 12 bases. This CDR3 contains 14 residues. Here the CDR3 reads CASSKTTGNYGYTF. The CDR3 nucleotides are TGTGCCAGCAGCAAGACAACAGGGAACTATGGCTACACCTTC.

This clonotype was observed many times. The rearrangement uses TRBV7-2 and TRBJ2-1; 9 bases are a match to TRBD2. Germline V CDR1 and CDR2: SGHTA, FQGNSA. Unmatched junction bases numbered 9, after V lost 6 bases and J lost 6 bases. This CDR3 has 15 amino acids. The CDR3, as DNA: TGTGCCAGCAGGCCCGAACTAGCGGGTGTCAATGAGCAGTTCTTC. It translates to CASRPELAGVNEQFF.

This clonotype was observed at least ten times. This chain uses TRBV2 with TRBJ1-2, with a tentative D call TRBD1 (5 bases). The CDR3 covers 11 residues. CDR1 and CDR2 from the germline V gene are SNHLY and FYNNEI. Trimming shortened V by 8 bases and J by 5 bases, and 9 bases separated the two germline ends. CDR3 in DNA: TGTGCCAGCTTCCGACAGTATGGCTACACCTTC. Translation gives CASFRQYGYTF.

This clonotype was counted between two and nine times. The J gene is TRBJ2-1, the V gene TRBV25-1; TRBD2 matches at 8 bases. This CDR3 has 14 amino acids. Germline V lookup: CDR1 MGHDK, CDR2 SYGVNS. V shed 5 bases and J 9 bases; nucleotides not matched to a gene: 9. DNA for the CDR3: TGTGCCAGCAGTCAAGGGCTAGCGGGTAGTGAGCAGTTCTTC. This gives the protein CASSQGLAGSEQFF. Combining the CDR3 with reference TRBV25-1 and TRBJ2-1 gives the whole variable domain EADIYQTPRYLVIGTGKKITLECSQTMGHDKMYWYQQDPGMELHLIHYSYGVNSTEKGDLSSESTVSRIRTEHFPLTLESARPSHTSQYLCASSQGLAGSEQFFGPGTRLTVL.

The chain uses TRBV2 and TRBJ2-3; perhaps D is TRBD1 or TRBD2 (6 bases each). Per germline, CDR1 SNHLY and CDR2 FYNNEI. The CDR3 is 15 residues long. The ends were cut back, 8 bases at V and 0 bases at J, with 15 bases in the middle. For the CDR3, the DNA is TGTGCCAGCGGGTGGTCGGGGGCCAGCACAGATACGCAGTATTTT. Its translation: CASGWSGASTDTQYF. The entire variable domain, with the rest obtained from reference TRBV2 and TRBJ2-3, is as follows: EPEVTQTPSHQVTQMGQEVILRCVPISNHLYFYWYRQILGQKVEFLVSFYNNEISEKSEIFDDQFSVERPDGSNFTLKIRSTKLEDSAMYFCASGWSGASTDTQYFGPGTRLTVL.

This clonotype was seen a handful of times. V usage is TRBV6-5 and J usage is TRBJ1-6; 8 positions agree with TRBD1. The germline CDR1 and CDR2 sequences are MNHEY and SVGAGI. Unmatched junction bases numbered 4, after V lost 5 bases and J lost 7 bases. This CDR3 spans 14 amino acids. CDR3 DNA sequence: TGTGCCAGCAGTAACGGACAGGGCAATTCACCCCTCCACTTT. Its translation is CASSNGQGNSPLHF.

This clonotype was observed a handful of times. The CDR3, as DNA: TGTGCCAGCAGCTTGGCCACCGAAGGGACGTTCACAGATACGCAGTATTTT. It encodes CASSLATEGTFTDTQYF. This chain uses TRBV5-6 with TRBJ2-3; D possibly uses TRBD1 or TRBD2 (5 bases each). V dropped 0 bases and J dropped 2 bases, with 16 bases sitting between them. The CDR3 covers 17 residues. From germline, CDR1 is SGHDT and CDR2 YYEEEE.

V is TRBV12-3 or TRBV12-4 and J is TRBJ1-5; tentatively, D is TRBD1 (5 bases). CDR3 length: 13 amino acids. Between the trimmed V and J ends, which lost 6 bases and 6 bases, there was a span of 12 bases. This CDR3 is CASSQARAQPQHF. The CDR3 DNA reads as TGTGCCAGCAGCCAGGCCAGGGCTCAGCCCCAGCATTTT.

This clonotype was counted at least ten times. The chain is built from TRBV7-2 and TRBJ2-5; 10 nucleotides line up with TRBD2. V shed 1 base and J 1 base; nucleotides not matched to a gene: 3. The CDR3 totals 16 residues. CDR1 SGHTA and CDR2 FQGNSA come from the germline V gene. The CDR3 bases are TGTGCCAGCAGCTTAGAAGGACTAGCGGTCCAAGAGACCCAGTACTTC. It encodes CASSLEGLAVQETQYF.

CDR3 amino acids: CASSLTWGNTGELFF. CDR3 DNA sequence: TGCGCCAGCAGCTTAACCTGGGGAAACACCGGGGAGCTGTTTTTT. This chain links TRBV5-1 with TRBJ2-2, with D hard to call. V was clipped by 2 bases and J by 2 bases, with 10 bases between them. Germline assignment: CDR1 SGHRS and CDR2 YFSETQ. This CDR3 contains 15 residues.

This clonotype appeared a few times. The chain employs TRBV11-2 and TRBJ1-1; D gene uncertain. V was clipped by 2 bases and J by 6 bases, with 10 bases between them. Germline V gives CDR1 SGHAT, CDR2 FQNNGV. The CDR3 spans 13 residues. The CDR3 nucleotides are TGTGCCAGCAGCTTAAGGATGGGCTCTGAAGCTTTCTTT. The encoded protein is CASSLRMGSEAFF.

In its sample, this clonotype was seen many times. The chain joins TRBV28 to TRBJ2-3; D is ambiguous. The V end was cut by 7 bases, the J end by 4 bases, with 15 bases between. Germline V CDR1 and CDR2: MDHEN, SYDVKM. CDR3 size: 14 residues. The CDR3 region is CASTPVGFSDTQYF. Here the CDR3 DNA reads TGTGCCAGCACTCCGGTTGGGTTTTCAGATACGCAGTATTTT.

This clonotype was seen repeatedly, ten times or more. V and J are TRBV27 and TRBJ1-5, with a weak D call TRBD1 (5 bases). Per the germline V gene, CDR1 is MNHEY and CDR2 is SMNVEV (reference sequence). The length of the CDR3 is 12 residues. Trimming removed 5 bases from V and 7 bases from J, with 9 bases in between. The chain's CDR3 is CASSPTGQPQHF. In DNA, the CDR3 is TGTGCCAGCAGTCCCACAGGCCAGCCCCAGCATTTT.

The rearrangement uses TRBV29-1 and TRBJ2-7; 11 positions match TRBD1. The CDR3 extends over 13 amino acids. Looked up from germline, CDR1 is SQVTM and CDR2 is ANQGSEA. V trimming: 5 bases; J trimming: 4 bases; junction bases outside the gene matches: 4. CDR3 protein: CSVRTGGTYEQYF. The CDR3 DNA follows: TGCAGCGTTAGGACAGGGGGCACGTACGAGCAGTACTTC.

Only a few counts were recorded for this clonotype. This rearrangement joins TRBV20-1 to TRBJ2-5; D may be TRBD2 (7 bases). The CDR3 runs to 12 residues. Germline assignment: CDR1 DFQATT and CDR2 SNEGSKA (reference sequence). Trimming shortened V by 5 bases and J by 2 bases, and 9 bases separated the two germline ends. Here the CDR3 DNA reads TGCAGTGCTGAGGGGGGGCAAGAGACCCAGTACTTC. This gives the protein CSAEGGQETQYF.

This chain connects TRBV7-9 to TRBJ2-7; 9 bases fit TRBD1. The V segment lost 3 bases and the J segment 6 bases; nucleotides outside the gene matches: 6. Germline V gene data show CDR1 as SEHNR and CDR2 as FQNEAQ (reference sequence). The CDR3 spans 14 residues. This chain's CDR3 is CASSFPGQGAEQYF. CDR3 nucleotide sequence: TGTGCCAGCAGCTTTCCGGGACAGGGCGCCGAGCAGTACTTC.

V and J are TRBV18 and TRBJ1-1; D unresolved. Per germline, CDR1 KGHSH and CDR2 LQKENI. Trimming removed 0 bases at V and 2 bases at J, with 10 bases between. CDR3 size: 15 residues. The CDR3 nucleotides read TGTGCCAGCTCACCACCGGTTAGCAGTAACACTGAAGCTTTCTTT. It encodes CASSPPVSSNTEAFF.